This TCR beta chain was found in a study of blood T cell repertoires in COVID-19. Whole-study context: There were acute and convalescent COVID-19 samples, and they came from the United States, Italy and Spain. Sources were T cells, B-cell-depleted T cells, or PBMCs; the material itself was cDNA or gDNA.

This CDR3 comprises 13 residues. In the authors' workflow: By means of reference gene primer amplification, nucleated cell counts were estimated. TCRdb keeps only in-frame clones here, not all; method: immunoSEQ multiplex PCR. That table is the source of V, J and clone size, and D and trimming were worked out from the DNA. The profile shows some 50,000 clones, more than 65% of them singletons. The source is a woman between 70 and 85 years old with acute or convalescent COVID-19. The sequencing sample was made of peripheral blood. The chain is built from TRBV21-1 and TRBJ1-5. TRBV21-1 is a documented pseudogene. The CDR3 reads CANLPGLNQPQHF. The DNA of the CDR3 is TGTGCCAACCTACCGGGACTCAATCAGCCCCAGCATTTT.